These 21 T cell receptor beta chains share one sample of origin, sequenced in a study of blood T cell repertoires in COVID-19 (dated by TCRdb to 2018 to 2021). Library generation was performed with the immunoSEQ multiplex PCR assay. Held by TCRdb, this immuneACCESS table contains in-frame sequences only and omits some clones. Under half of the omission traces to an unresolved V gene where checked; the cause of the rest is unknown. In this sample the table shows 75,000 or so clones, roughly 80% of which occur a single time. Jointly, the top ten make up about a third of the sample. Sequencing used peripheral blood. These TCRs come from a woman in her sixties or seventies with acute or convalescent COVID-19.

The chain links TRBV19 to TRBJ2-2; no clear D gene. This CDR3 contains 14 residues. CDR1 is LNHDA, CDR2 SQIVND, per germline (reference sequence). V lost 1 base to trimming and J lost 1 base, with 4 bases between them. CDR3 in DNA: TGTGCCAGTAGTATAGTCCTGAACACCGGGGAGCTGTTTTTT. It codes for CASSIVLNTGELFF.

The CDR3 DNA is TGTGCCTGGGGAGTTGGAGAGACCCAGTACTTC. Protein: CAWGVGETQYF. The chain joins TRBV30 to TRBJ2-5; D remains unclear. This CDR3 has 11 amino acids. CDR1 and CDR2 (germline): GTSNPN, SVGIG (reference sequence). The V and J ends lost 5 bases and 4 bases respectively, with 8 bases between them.

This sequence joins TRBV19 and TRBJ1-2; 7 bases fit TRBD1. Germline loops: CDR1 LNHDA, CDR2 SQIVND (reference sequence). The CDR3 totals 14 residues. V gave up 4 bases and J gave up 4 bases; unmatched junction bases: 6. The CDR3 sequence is CASSTRRDSYGYTF. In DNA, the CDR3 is TGTGCCAGTAGTACTCGCCGGGACAGCTATGGCTACACCTTC.

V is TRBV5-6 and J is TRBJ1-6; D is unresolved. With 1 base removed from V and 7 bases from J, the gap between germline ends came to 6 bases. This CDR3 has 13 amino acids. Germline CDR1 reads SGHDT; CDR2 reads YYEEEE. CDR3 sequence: CASSLPRNSPLHF. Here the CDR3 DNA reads TGTGCCAGCAGCTTGCCTCGGAATTCACCCCTCCACTTT. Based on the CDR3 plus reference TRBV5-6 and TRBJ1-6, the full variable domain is DAGVTQSPTHLIKTRGQQVTLRCSPKSGHDTVSWYQQALGQGPQFIFQYYEEEERQRGNFPDRFSGHQFPNYSSELNVNALLLGDSALYLCASSLPRNSPLHFGNGTRLTVT.

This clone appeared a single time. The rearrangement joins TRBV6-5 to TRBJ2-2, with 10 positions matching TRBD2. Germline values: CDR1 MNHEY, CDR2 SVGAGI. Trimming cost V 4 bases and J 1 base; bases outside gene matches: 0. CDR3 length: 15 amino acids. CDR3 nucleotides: TGTGCCAGCAGTTGGACTAGCGGGAACACCGGGGAGCTGTTTTTT. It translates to CASSWTSGNTGELFF.

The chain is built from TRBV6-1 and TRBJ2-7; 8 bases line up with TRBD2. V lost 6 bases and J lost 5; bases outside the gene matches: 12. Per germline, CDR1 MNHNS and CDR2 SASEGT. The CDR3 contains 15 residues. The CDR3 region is CASSIGTSFEDEQYF. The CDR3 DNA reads TGTGCCAGCAGCATCGGGACTAGTTTTGAGGACGAGCAGTACTTC.

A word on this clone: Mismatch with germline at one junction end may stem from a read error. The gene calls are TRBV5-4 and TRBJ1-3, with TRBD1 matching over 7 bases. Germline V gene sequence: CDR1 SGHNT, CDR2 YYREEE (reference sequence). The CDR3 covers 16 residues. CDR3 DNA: TGTGCCAGCAGTTTGGACAGGATGGGCTCTGGAAACACCATATATTTT. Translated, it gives CASSLDRMGSGNTIYF.

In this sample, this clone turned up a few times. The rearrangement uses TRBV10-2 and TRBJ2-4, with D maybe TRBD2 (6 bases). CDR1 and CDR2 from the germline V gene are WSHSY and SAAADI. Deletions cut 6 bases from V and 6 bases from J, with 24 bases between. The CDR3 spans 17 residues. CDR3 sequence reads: CASSDNAPGVGLNIQYF. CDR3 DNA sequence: TGCGCCAGCAGCGACAACGCACCGGGGGTGGGGCTAAACATTCAGTACTTC.

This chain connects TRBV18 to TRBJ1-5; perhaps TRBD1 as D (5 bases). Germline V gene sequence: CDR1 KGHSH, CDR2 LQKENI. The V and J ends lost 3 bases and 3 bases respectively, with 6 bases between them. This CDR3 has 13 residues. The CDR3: CASSPDNNQPQHF. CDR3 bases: TGTGCCAGCTCACCGGACAACAATCAGCCCCAGCATTTT.

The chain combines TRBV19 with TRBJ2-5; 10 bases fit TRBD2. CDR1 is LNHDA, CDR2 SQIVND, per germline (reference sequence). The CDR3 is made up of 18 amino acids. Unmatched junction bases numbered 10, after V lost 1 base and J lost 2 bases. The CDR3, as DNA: TGTGCCAGTAGTATAGGGGCTAGCGGGGGACTCTCACAAGAGACCCAGTACTTC. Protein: CASSIGASGGLSQETQYF.

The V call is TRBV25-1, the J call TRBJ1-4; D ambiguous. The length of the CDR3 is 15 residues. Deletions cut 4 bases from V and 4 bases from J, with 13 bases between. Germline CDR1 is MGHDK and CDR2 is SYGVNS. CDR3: CASSGGPGINEKLFF. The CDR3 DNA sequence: TGTGCCAGCAGTGGAGGGCCGGGAATTAATGAAAAACTGTTTTTT.

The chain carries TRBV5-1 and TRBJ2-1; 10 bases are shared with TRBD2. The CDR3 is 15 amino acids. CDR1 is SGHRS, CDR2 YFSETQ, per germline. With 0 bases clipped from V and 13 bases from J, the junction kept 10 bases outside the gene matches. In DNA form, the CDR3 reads TGCGCCAGCAGCTTGGAGACAAGCGGGAGGGCCCACCAGTTCTTC. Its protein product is CASSLETSGRAHQFF. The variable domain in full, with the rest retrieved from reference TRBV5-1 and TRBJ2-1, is KAGVTQTPRYLIKTRGQQVTLSCSPISGHRSVSWYQQTPGQGLQFLFEYFSETQRNKGNFPGRFSGRQFSNSRSEMNVSTLELGDSALYLCASSLETSGRAHQFFGPGTRLTVL.

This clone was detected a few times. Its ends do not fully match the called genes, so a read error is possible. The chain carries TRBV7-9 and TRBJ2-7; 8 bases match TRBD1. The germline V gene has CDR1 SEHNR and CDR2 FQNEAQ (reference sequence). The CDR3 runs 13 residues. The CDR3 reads CASSSGRRDRLDF. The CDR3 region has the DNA TGTGCCAGCAGCTCAGGTCGCCGGGACAGGCTGGACTTC. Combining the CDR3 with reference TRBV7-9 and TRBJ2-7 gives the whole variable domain DTGVSQNPRHKITKRGQNVTFRCDPISEHNRLYWYRQTLGQGPEFLTYFQNEAQLEKSRLLSDRFSAERPKGSFSTLEIQRTEQGDSAMYLCASSSGRRDRLDFGPGTRLTVT.

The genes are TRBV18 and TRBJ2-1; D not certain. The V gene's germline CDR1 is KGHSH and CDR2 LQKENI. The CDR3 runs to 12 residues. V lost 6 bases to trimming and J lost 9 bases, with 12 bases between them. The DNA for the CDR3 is TGTGCCAGCTCCTCCACCCTCGGTGAGCAGTTCTTC. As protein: CASSSTLGEQFF.

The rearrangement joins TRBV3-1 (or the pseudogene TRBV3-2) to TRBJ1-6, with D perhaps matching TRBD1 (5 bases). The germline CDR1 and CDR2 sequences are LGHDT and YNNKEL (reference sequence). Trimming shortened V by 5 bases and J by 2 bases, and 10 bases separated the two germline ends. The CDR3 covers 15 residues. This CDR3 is CASSDKTAYNSPLHF. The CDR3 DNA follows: TGTGCCAGCAGCGACAAGACAGCCTATAATTCACCCCTCCACTTT.

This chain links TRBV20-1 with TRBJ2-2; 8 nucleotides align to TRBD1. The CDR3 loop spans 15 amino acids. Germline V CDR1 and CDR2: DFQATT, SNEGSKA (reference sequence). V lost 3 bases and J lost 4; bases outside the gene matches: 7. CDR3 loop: CSASRQGAVTGELFF. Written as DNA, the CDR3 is TGCAGTGCTAGTCGCCAGGGGGCTGTCACCGGGGAGCTGTTTTTT.

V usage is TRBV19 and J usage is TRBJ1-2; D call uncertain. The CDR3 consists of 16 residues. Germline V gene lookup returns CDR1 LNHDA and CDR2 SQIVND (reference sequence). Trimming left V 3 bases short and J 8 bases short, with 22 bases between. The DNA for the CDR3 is TGTGCCAGTAGTATTGAAAGCAGGACTTCATCGACGGGCTACACCTTC. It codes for CASSIESRTSSTGYTF.

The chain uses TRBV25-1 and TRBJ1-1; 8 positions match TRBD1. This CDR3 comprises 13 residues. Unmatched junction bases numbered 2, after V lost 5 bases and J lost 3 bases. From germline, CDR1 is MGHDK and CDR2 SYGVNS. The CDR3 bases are TGTGCCAGCAGTCTGACAGGGGACACTGAAGCTTTCTTT. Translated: CASSLTGDTEAFF.

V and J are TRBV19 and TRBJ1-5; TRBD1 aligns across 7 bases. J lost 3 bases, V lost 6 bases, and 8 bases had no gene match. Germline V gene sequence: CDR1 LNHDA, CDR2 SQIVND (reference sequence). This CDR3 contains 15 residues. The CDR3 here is CASRPRDRDNQPQHF. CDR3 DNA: TGTGCCAGTAGACCCCGAGACAGGGACAATCAGCCCCAGCATTTT.

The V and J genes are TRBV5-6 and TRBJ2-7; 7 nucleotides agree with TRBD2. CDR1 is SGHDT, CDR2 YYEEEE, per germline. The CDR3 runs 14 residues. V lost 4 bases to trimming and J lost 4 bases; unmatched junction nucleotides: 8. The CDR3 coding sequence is TGTGCCAGCAGCCCCGGACCGGGGGGTTACGAGCAGTACTTC. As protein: CASSPGPGGYEQYF.

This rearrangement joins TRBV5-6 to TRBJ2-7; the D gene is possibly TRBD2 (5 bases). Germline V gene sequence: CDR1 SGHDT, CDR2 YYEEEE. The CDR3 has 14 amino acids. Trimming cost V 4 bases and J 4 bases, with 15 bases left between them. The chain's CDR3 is CASSPGLGGYEQYF. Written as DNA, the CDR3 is TGTGCCAGCAGCCCTGGGCTAGGAGGTTACGAGCAGTACTTC.